Below, 2 T cell receptor beta chains from the same sample are listed, as sequenced in a study of cytomegalovirus exposure and HLA in healthy donors. Primers for the PCR totalled 60 Vbeta and 13 Jbeta. The method was immunoSEQ multiplex PCR; TCRdb's version includes in-frame clones alone and lacks a portion of them. The table counts more than 130,000 clones; less than 3.5% lies in the top ten. Source material: PBMCs. These receptors all stem from a man aged 35-49 years in good health and CMV-seronegative.

The chain recombines TRBV6-5 with TRBJ1-1, with D possibly being TRBD1 (5 bases). V shed 4 bases and J shed 6 bases, with 18 bases lying between them. Germline lookup yields CDR1 MNHEY and CDR2 SVGAGI. The CDR3 runs 15 residues. The CDR3 is CASSSQGGGWAEAFF. The DNA for the CDR3 is TGTGCCAGCAGTTCTCAGGGAGGAGGATGGGCTGAAGCTTTCTTT.

The chain employs TRBV6-6 and TRBJ2-4; D ambiguous. Trimming removed 5 bases at V and 0 bases at J, with 11 bases between. The CDR3 extends over 15 amino acids. From germline, CDR1 is MNHNY and CDR2 SVGAGI (reference sequence). CDR3 in amino acids: CASSPLSLAKNIQYF. The CDR3, as DNA: TGTGCCAGCAGTCCACTTAGTTTAGCCAAAAACATTCAGTACTTC.